This passage covers 25 T cell receptor beta chains from one sample sequenced in a study of cytomegalovirus exposure and HLA in healthy donors. Primers included in the PCR were 60 Vbeta and 13 Jbeta primers. The assay was immunoSEQ multiplex PCR, and TCRdb's table has in-frame clones only and misses some. The sample has under 110,000 clones, 60% to 80% seen once. The specimen was PBMCs. These receptors came from a man in his forties in good health and CMV-seronegative.

Remarks on this clone: One end of the junction is discordant with germline, which a read error may explain. V and J are TRBV7-9 and TRBJ2-3, with D unresolved. Germline values: CDR1 SEHNR, CDR2 FQNEAQ (reference sequence). CDR3 length equals 12 residues. The CDR3 is CSSSSLSDTQYF. The CDR3, as DNA: TGTTCCAGCAGCTCCCTCTCAGATACGCAGTATTTT.

This CDR3 is CASSFGGGEIGEQYF. The CDR3 DNA reads as TGTGCCAGCAGCTTTGGCGGGGGTGAAATCGGAGAGCAGTACTTC. The rearrangement uses TRBV11-2 and TRBJ2-7, with 7 nucleotides matching TRBD2. J lost 7 bases, V lost 3 bases, and 12 bases had no gene match. Per germline, CDR1 SGHAT and CDR2 FQNNGV. The CDR3 spans 15 residues.

This clone was seen a handful of times. This chain joins TRBV19 and TRBJ1-1; D gene unclear. Deletions cut 1 base from V and 1 base from J, with 7 bases between. This CDR3 has 14 residues. Germline V CDR1 and CDR2: LNHDA, SQIVND (reference sequence). The CDR3 region is CASSIVGGNTEAFF. Written as DNA, the CDR3 is TGTGCCAGTAGTATAGTAGGAGGGAACACTGAAGCTTTCTTT.

The chain carries TRBV2 and TRBJ2-3, with 10 bases aligning to TRBD2. V lost 5 bases and J lost 9; bases outside the gene matches: 14. This CDR3 is built from 16 residues. CDR1 SNHLY and CDR2 FYNNEI come from the germline V gene. Here the CDR3 reads CASSSTSGRSEGTQYF. CDR3 nucleotides: TGTGCCAGCAGTTCGACTAGCGGGCGGTCCGAGGGAACGCAGTATTTT.

The chain is built from TRBV27 and TRBJ1-4; TRBD1 matches at 7 bases. J was trimmed by 5 bases and V by 4 bases; bases with no gene match: 4. The CDR3 is 14 amino acids. Germline V gene lookup returns CDR1 MNHEY and CDR2 SMNVEV (reference sequence). CDR3 in amino acids: CASSSTGMNEKLFF. In nucleotides, the CDR3 is TGTGCCAGCAGTTCGACAGGGATGAATGAAAAACTGTTTTTT.

In DNA form, the CDR3 reads TGTGCCAGCAGTTACGCGGCAGGACAGACCTACGAGCAGTACTTC. This translates into CASSYAAGQTYEQYF. This chain uses TRBV6-6 with TRBJ2-5; D is perhaps TRBD1 (6 bases). Judging by the DNA end, TRBJ2-7 fits better; the J call may be wrong. The CDR3 extends over 15 amino acids. CDR1 is MNHNY, CDR2 SVGAGI, per germline (reference sequence).

The V and J genes are TRBV19 and TRBJ1-2, with TRBD1 matching 7 bases. There are 12 residues in the CDR3. The junction had 5 bases not matched to a gene; V was cut back by 6 bases and J by 7 bases. CDR1 LNHDA and CDR2 SQIVND come from the germline V gene (reference sequence). CDR3 in DNA: TGTGCCAGTAGGGGGACAGAGGCTGGCTACACCTTC. It specifies CASRGTEAGYTF.

The chain employs TRBV6-1 and TRBJ2-2; D unclear. V lost 8 bases to trimming and J lost 6 bases, with 10 bases between them. CDR1 MNHNS and CDR2 SASEGT come from the germline V gene. CDR3 length: 12 residues. The CDR3 reads CASVPLPGELFF. The CDR3, as DNA: TGTGCCAGCGTCCCTCTCCCCGGGGAGCTGTTTTTT.

In DNA form, the CDR3 reads TGTGCCAGTAGTAACCCCAGGGGTCACAGCTCCTACAATGAGCAGTTCTTC. Residues: CASSNPRGHSSYNEQFF. The gene calls are TRBV19 and TRBJ2-1; tentatively, D is TRBD1 (6 bases). CDR3 length: 17 amino acids. Germline CDR1 reads LNHDA; CDR2 reads SQIVND (reference sequence). With 4 bases removed from V and 0 bases from J, the gap between germline ends came to 16 bases.

This chain uses TRBV15 with TRBJ2-7, with TRBD1 matching over 8 bases. The CDR3 is 13 residues long. Germline CDR1 LNHNV, CDR2 YYDKDF (reference sequence). V was pared by 2 bases and J by 4 bases, with 1 base of the junction left unmatched. The CDR3 sequence: CATSRQGAYEQYF. The CDR3 DNA sequence: TGTGCCACCAGCAGACAGGGGGCTTACGAGCAGTACTTC.

This clone was observed a single time. For the CDR3, the DNA is TGTGCCAGCAGCATAGCAACGGGAACTGAAGCTTTCTTT. Translated: CASSIATGTEAFF. This chain links TRBV9 with TRBJ1-1; D call uncertain. CDR1 and CDR2 from the germline V gene are SGDLS and YYNGEE. Trimming cost V 4 bases and J 5 bases, with 12 bases left between them. This CDR3 has 13 amino acids.

The V gene is TRBV7-9, the J gene TRBJ2-2, with 9 bases lining up with TRBD2. Germline V lookup: CDR1 SEHNR, CDR2 FQNEAQ (reference sequence). Trimming removed 4 bases from V and 1 base from J; junction bases left unmatched: 10. This CDR3 comprises 18 residues. CDR3 in amino acids: CASSSPLIAGENTGELFF. For the CDR3, the DNA is TGTGCCAGCAGCTCACCCTTAATAGCGGGGGAGAACACCGGGGAGCTGTTTTTT. The variable domain in full, completed from reference TRBV7-9 and TRBJ2-2, reads DTGVSQNPRHKITKRGQNVTFRCDPISEHNRLYWYRQTLGQGPEFLTYFQNEAQLEKSRLLSDRFSAERPKGSFSTLEIQRTEQGDSAMYLCASSSPLIAGENTGELFFGEGSRLTVL.

V usage is TRBV6-1 and J usage is TRBJ1-2; unclear D gene. In germline, CDR1 is MNHNS, CDR2 SASEGT. This CDR3 is built from 15 residues. Trimming removed 2 bases at V and 2 bases at J, with 12 bases between. CDR3 DNA: TGTGCCAGCAGTGAAAATCTGTGGAGAAACTATGGCTACACCTTC. It codes for CASSENLWRNYGYTF.

The chain combines TRBV9 with TRBJ2-5; 13 bases match TRBD2. Germline CDR1 and CDR2: SGDLS and YYNGEE. The CDR3 spans 16 residues. After removal of 4 bases from V and 1 base from J, the junction contained 4 bases not matched to a gene. CDR3 sequence: CASSKTSGGAQETQYF. The DNA for the CDR3 is TGTGCCAGCAGCAAAACTAGCGGGGGGGCCCAAGAGACCCAGTACTTC.

This chain connects TRBV5-4 to TRBJ2-7, with 7 bases identical to TRBD1. The CDR3 extends over 15 amino acids. The V and J ends lost 3 bases and 1 base, in that order; junction bases with no gene match: 7. Germline CDR1 and CDR2: SGHNT and YYREEE (reference sequence). Here the CDR3 reads CASSSPGQLSYEQYF. In nucleotides, the CDR3 is TGTGCCAGCAGCTCGCCGGGACAGCTATCCTACGAGCAGTACTTC.

This clone was recorded a few times. The chain employs TRBV6-5 and TRBJ2-7; 8 bases fit TRBD2. V shed 6 bases, J shed 2 bases, and the junction held 9 bases outside the gene matches. CDR1 and CDR2 (germline): MNHEY, SVGAGI. There are 15 residues in the CDR3. The CDR3 protein is CASRPIAGKTYEQYF. Here the CDR3 DNA reads TGTGCCAGCAGGCCTATAGCGGGGAAAACCTACGAGCAGTACTTC.

This clone was seen once. This chain links TRBV7-8 with TRBJ1-2; TRBD1 is a possible D gene (6 bases). Trimming shortened V by 5 bases and J by 10 bases, and 23 bases separated the two germline ends. The V gene's germline CDR1 is SGHVS and CDR2 FQNEAQ. The CDR3 is 15 amino acids. The CDR3 here is CASSHQRQARESYTF. DNA of the CDR3: TGTGCCAGCAGCCACCAGCGACAGGCCCGAGAATCCTACACCTTC.

This clone appeared a single time. This sequence joins TRBV2 and TRBJ2-1; D gene unclear. With 2 bases removed from V and 5 bases from J, the gap between germline ends came to 7 bases. The CDR3 is 13 residues long. CDR1 SNHLY and CDR2 FYNNEI come from the germline V gene. The CDR3 DNA sequence: TGTGCCAGCAGTGAATACATAAACAATGAGCAGTTCTTC. As protein: CASSEYINNEQFF.

This clone was seen a few times. Here the CDR3 reads CASSYSTGNYGYTF. CDR3 nucleotides: TGTGCCAGCAGTTACTCGACCGGGAACTATGGCTACACCTTC. V gene TRBV6-5 combines with J gene TRBJ1-2; D remains unclear. V was trimmed by 0 bases and J by 2 bases, leaving 7 bases between them. CDR1 is MNHEY, CDR2 SVGAGI, per germline. The CDR3 extends over 14 amino acids.

This sequence joins TRBV29-1 and TRBJ2-7, with 7 bases aligning to TRBD2. Germline lookup yields CDR1 SQVTM and CDR2 ANQGSEA. This CDR3 spans 12 amino acids. The ends lost 7 bases at V and 5 bases at J; junction bases unmatched: 8. This CDR3 is CSAVGLGDEQYF. The CDR3 nucleotides read TGCAGCGCAGTTGGACTAGGTGACGAGCAGTACTTC.

The V and J genes are TRBV4-1 and TRBJ2-1, with TRBD2 matching 10 bases. V was pared by 3 bases and J by 9 bases, with 8 bases of the junction left unmatched. CDR1 and CDR2 (germline): MGHRA, YSYEKL. There are 15 residues in the CDR3. CDR3 DNA sequence: TGCGCCAGCAGCCACGTAAGCGGGGGGGTTTTTGAGCAGTTCTTC. Its translation is CASSHVSGGVFEQFF.

The chain links TRBV5-1 to TRBJ2-1, with a possible D match to TRBD1 (6 bases). Germline values: CDR1 SGHRS, CDR2 YFSETQ. The CDR3 consists of 16 residues. Trimming took 5 bases from V and 2 from J, leaving 17 bases between them. The CDR3: CASRDPGEVTYNEQFF. In DNA, the CDR3 is TGCGCCAGCAGGGACCCAGGGGAAGTCACCTACAATGAGCAGTTCTTC.

V gene TRBV5-1 combines with J gene TRBJ1-6, with a weak D call TRBD1 (6 bases). This CDR3 contains 14 residues. Trimming took off 1 base at V and 10 bases at J, with 12 bases between the two ends. The germline CDR1 and CDR2 sequences are SGHRS and YFSETQ. The chain's CDR3 is CASSLIGGGSPLHF. For the CDR3, the DNA is TGCGCCAGCAGCTTGATTGGGGGCGGATCACCCCTCCACTTT.

The chain links TRBV6-1 to TRBJ1-1; the D gene is possibly TRBD1 (6 bases). V gave up 4 bases and J gave up 4 bases, with 13 bases separating them. This CDR3 region has 14 residues. Germline lookup yields CDR1 MNHNS and CDR2 SASEGT. CDR3 sequence reads: CASSASEGGTEAFF. In DNA form, the CDR3 reads TGTGCCAGCAGTGCAAGTGAAGGGGGCACTGAAGCTTTCTTT.

In its sample, this clone was seen a few times. V and J are TRBV6-1 and TRBJ2-1; TRBD2 agrees at 9 bases. The germline V gene encodes CDR1 MNHNS and CDR2 SASEGT. CDR3 length equals 16 residues. V lost 3 bases, J lost 10 bases, and 13 bases stayed unmatched. CDR3 DNA sequence: TGTGCCAGCAGTGAGGGGTGGCGGGGGGGCCGTGGGGAGCAGTTCTTC. Translating gives CASSEGWRGGRGEQFF.